This T cell receptor beta chain was obtained from a study of cytomegalovirus exposure and HLA in healthy donors. Produced via immunoSEQ multiplex PCR; TCRdb's table is partial and in-frame only. In the table there are 150,000 to 200,000 clones, around 84% of which are singletons. An approximately 120-subject validation cohort, separate from the approximately 690-subject first cohort, supplied the donors. Regarding this clone: Its target is unknown.

Germline assignment: CDR1 MNHNS and CDR2 SASEGT. The CDR3 contains 12 residues. V was pared by 8 bases and J by 10 bases, with 15 bases between. Study-level findings and limits: For cytomegalovirus status, the classifier reportedly gave diagnoses with high specificity and sensitivity. Subsequent analysis of the approximately 110 validation repertoires found a tendency for first-cohort TCR clusters to co-occur. The study recorded 150 to 200 TCR beta chains that were cytomegalovirus-associated.

The TCR sequence derives from a man aged 18 to 30 in good health and CMV-seropositive. The sequencing sample was made of PBMCs. J is TRBJ2-1 and V is TRBV6-1; the D gene is possibly TRBD2 (5 bases). The CDR3 DNA sequence: TGTGCCAGCGATCGGGGTCCGGGGGAGCAGTTCTTC. Protein product: CASDRGPGEQFF.